This T cell receptor (beta chain) was observed in a study of T cell changes during pregnancy in multiple sclerosis. Some clones are missing from TCRdb's copy, which holds only in-frame ones; the method was immunoSEQ multiplex PCR. The sample includes around 80,000 clones, roughly nine tenths of them seen just once. Looked up from germline, CDR1 is SGHAT and CDR2 is FQNNGV. This CDR3 is built from 16 residues. Trimming removed 5 bases from V and 5 bases from J; junction bases left unmatched: 15. This chain joins TRBV11-2 and TRBJ2-7, with 7 bases that match TRBD2. The source is a female donor with multiple sclerosis, enrolled in a pregnancy study. The specimen was peripheral blood, collected before pregnancy. The CDR3 region is CASSPLAGVQGHEQYF. As DNA, the CDR3 is TGTGCCAGCAGCCCCTTGGCGGGGGTCCAGGGCCACGAGCAGTACTTC. The entire variable domain, with the rest obtained from reference TRBV11-2 and TRBJ2-7, is as follows: EAGVAQSPRYKIIEKRQSVAFWCNPISGHATLYWYQQILGQGPKLLIQFQNNGVVDDSQLPKDRFSAERLKGVDSTLKIQPAKLEDSAVYLCASSPLAGVQGHEQYFGPGTRLTVT.